Each of the 4 T cell receptor beta chains below was sequenced from the same sample in a study of technical replicates of blood from several donors. Sequencing was performed with immunoSEQ multiplex PCR; in TCRdb, only in-frame clones are kept and a portion is missing. The sample records just under 85,000 clones, 90% to 95% being singletons. The source material was T cells isolated from PBMCs. The source of these receptors is a human donor in good health.

J is TRBJ1-2 and V is TRBV5-4; perhaps TRBD1 as D (6 bases). The CDR3 loop spans 16 amino acids. The germline gives CDR1 SGHNT, CDR2 YYREEE (reference sequence). V was shortened by 0 bases and J by 3 bases, with 15 bases between the two germline ends. CDR3 DNA sequence: TGTGCCAGCAGCTTGGGACAGGCCCTCCCCTACTATGGCTACACCTTC. This translates into CASSLGQALPYYGYTF.

This clone was seen a handful of times. V is TRBV30 and J is TRBJ1-4; 7 bases agree with TRBD1. After removal of 2 bases from V and 3 bases from J, the junction contained 9 bases not matched to a gene. The CDR3 extends over 16 amino acids. The V gene's germline CDR1 is GTSNPN and CDR2 SVGIG (reference sequence). This CDR3 reads CAWSTGPGTANEKLFF. The CDR3 DNA sequence: TGTGCCTGGAGTACGGGACCGGGGACAGCTAATGAAAAACTGTTTTTT.

The CDR3 sequence: CASKSSGGAYETQYF. Here the CDR3 DNA reads TGCGCCAGCAAGTCTAGCGGGGGGGCATATGAGACCCAGTACTTC. The gene calls are TRBV10-2 and TRBJ2-5, with 12 bases fitting TRBD2. J was trimmed by 5 bases and V by 7 bases; bases with no gene match: 8. The V gene's germline CDR1 is WSHSY and CDR2 SAAADI. The CDR3 loop spans 15 amino acids.

The CDR3 spells CSVDPAVYPENNEQFF. DNA for the CDR3: TGCAGCGTTGATCCGGCGGTTTACCCAGAGAACAATGAGCAGTTCTTC. This rearrangement joins TRBV29-1 to TRBJ2-1; D gene unclear. This CDR3 comprises 16 residues. Per germline, CDR1 SQVTM and CDR2 ANQGSEA. The germline V and J ends were trimmed by 3 bases and 5 bases, with 20 bases remaining between them.